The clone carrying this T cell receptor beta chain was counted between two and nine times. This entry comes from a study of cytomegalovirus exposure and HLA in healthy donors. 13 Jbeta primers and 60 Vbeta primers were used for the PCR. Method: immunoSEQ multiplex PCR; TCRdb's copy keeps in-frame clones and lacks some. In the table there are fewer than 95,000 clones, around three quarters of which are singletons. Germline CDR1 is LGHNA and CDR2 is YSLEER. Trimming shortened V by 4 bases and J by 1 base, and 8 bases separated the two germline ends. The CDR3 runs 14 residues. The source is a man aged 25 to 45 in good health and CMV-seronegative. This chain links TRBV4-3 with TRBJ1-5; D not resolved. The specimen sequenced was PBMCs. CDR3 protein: CASSLWRSNQPQHF. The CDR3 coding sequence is TGCGCCAGCAGCCTCTGGAGGAGCAATCAGCCCCAGCATTTT.